This T cell receptor beta chain was identified during a study of cytomegalovirus exposure and HLA in healthy donors. The V gene's germline CDR1 is MDHEN and CDR2 SYDVKM. The V end lost 6 bases, the J end lost 7 bases, and 12 bases lay between the germline ends. The CDR3 covers 13 residues. This clone has a handful of counts. 60 Vbeta and 13 Jbeta primers were used in PCR. Repertoires were generated with immunoSEQ multiplex PCR, while TCRdb's copy carries only in-frame clones and drops some. The table has 150,000 or so clones, around 75% seen once. V gene TRBV28 combines with J gene TRBJ1-4; perhaps TRBD1 as D (6 bases). The sequence was collected from a female donor in good health and CMV-seronegative. The source material was PBMCs. This chain's CDR3 is CASRNRVAEKLFF. For the CDR3, the DNA is TGTGCCAGCAGAAACAGGGTAGCTGAAAAACTGTTTTTT.